A single sample is the source of the 18 T cell receptor beta chains below, sequenced in a study of T cells in Graves' hyperthyroidism and ophthalmopathy. RNA transcripts were the template for amplifying TCR beta CDR3 regions. The HTBI primer set served for first-round RT-PCR of the TCR CDR3. TCRdb re-analysed the multiplex PCR reads in MiXCR, keeping a single row per CDR3 protein. Of fewer than 550,000 distinct CDR3 sequences listed, around 24% were seen once; the top ten hold approximately 11%. Sequenced sample: blood. These receptors were collected from a woman in her twenties or thirties with Graves' ophthalmopathy.

The rearrangement links TRBV12-5 to TRBJ2-2; a possible D gene is TRBD1 (5 bases). CDR1 and CDR2 (germline): LGHNT, FRNRAP. The CDR3 sequence is 14 residues long. Trimming pared 3 bases from V and 2 bases from J, leaving 7 bases between. The CDR3 is CASGFDRNTGELFF. As DNA, the CDR3 is TGTGCTAGTGGTTTCGACAGAAACACCGGGGAGCTGTTTTTT.

This clonotype was detected ten times or more. The V call is TRBV20-1, the J call TRBJ2-7, with D tentatively TRBD1 or TRBD2 (5 bases each). V was cut by 3 bases and J by 6 bases, with 12 bases left in between. The CDR3 consists of 12 residues. CDR1 is DFQATT and CDR2 is SNEGSKA in the germline V gene (reference sequence). The CDR3, as DNA: TGCAGTGCTAGGGCCGGGGACGGCGAGCAGTACTTC. It encodes CSARAGDGEQYF.

The chain carries TRBV28 and TRBJ1-1; maybe TRBD1 (5 bases). CDR3 length equals 14 residues. In germline, CDR1 is MDHEN, CDR2 SYDVKM. The ends were cut back, 3 bases at V and 0 bases at J, with 8 bases in the middle. Written as DNA, the CDR3 is TGTGCCAGCAGTTTCCGGGGGATGAACACTGAAGCTTTCTTT. Protein: CASSFRGMNTEAFF.

Note on this clonotype: Its ends do not fully match the called genes, so a read error is possible. The rearrangement links TRBV7-2 to TRBJ2-5, with no clear D. From germline, CDR1 is SGHTA and CDR2 FQGNSA. The length of the CDR3 is 16 residues. CDR3 DNA sequence: TGTGCCAGCAGCCAGATTCCGACTGTAGTCCAAGGGACCCAGTACTTC. It encodes CASSQIPTVVQGTQYF. Supplemented by reference TRBV7-2 and TRBJ2-5, the full variable domain reads GAGVSQSPSNKVTEKGKDVELRCDPISGHTALYWYRQSLGQGLEFLIYFQGNSAPDKSGLPSDRFSAERTGGSVSTLTIQRTQQEDSAVYLCASSQIPTVVQGTQYFGPGTRLLVL.

This clonotype was counted ten times or more. The chain has TRBV9 and TRBJ2-7; TRBD2 might be the D (5 bases). Trimming cost V 4 bases and J 2 bases, with 13 bases left between them. This CDR3 spans 14 amino acids. Germline values: CDR1 SGDLS, CDR2 YYNGEE. This CDR3 is CASSPAGQAYEQYF. Here the CDR3 DNA reads TGTGCCAGCAGCCCCGCGGGCCAGGCCTACGAGCAGTACTTC. The variable domain in full, completed from reference TRBV9 and TRBJ2-7, reads DSGVTQTPKHLITATGQRVTLRCSPRSGDLSVYWYQQSLDQGLQFLIQYYNGEERAKGNILERFSAQQFPDLHSELNLSSLELGDSALYFCASSPAGQAYEQYFGPGTRLTVT.

This clonotype has ten or more counts. J is TRBJ1-1 and V is TRBV6-1, with TRBD1 as a possible D gene (6 bases). The CDR3 has 11 amino acids. Trimming stripped 7 bases from V and 7 bases from J, with 10 bases between. Germline V lookup: CDR1 MNHNS, CDR2 SASEGT. The CDR3 sequence is CASIQDSEAFF. CDR3 DNA: TGTGCCAGCATCCAGGACAGTGAAGCTTTCTTT.

This rearrangement joins TRBV6-5 to TRBJ2-3; a possible D gene is TRBD2 (5 bases). V was shortened by 0 bases and J by 1 base, with 11 bases between the two germline ends. The germline V gene encodes CDR1 MNHEY and CDR2 SVGAGI. The CDR3 is 16 residues long. The CDR3 region has the DNA TGTGCCAGCAGTTACTCGATCGGGGTGGGCACAGATACGCAGTATTTT. Residues: CASSYSIGVGTDTQYF.

This clonotype was observed many times. The chain is built from TRBV27 and TRBJ1-5, with TRBD1 as a possible D gene (5 bases). CDR1 is MNHEY, CDR2 SMNVEV, per germline (reference sequence). The CDR3 is 14 residues long. The germline V and J ends were trimmed by 5 bases and 6 bases, with 14 bases remaining between them. The CDR3 protein is CASSRDRRGQPQHF. CDR3 DNA: TGTGCCAGCAGTCGAGACAGAAGAGGTCAGCCCCAGCATTTT.

The gene calls are TRBV7-3 and TRBJ1-1; TRBD1 might be the D (5 bases). The V and J ends lost 2 bases and 4 bases respectively, with 14 bases between them. The CDR3 covers 15 residues. Germline V gene lookup returns CDR1 SGHTA and CDR2 FQGTGA. CDR3 coding DNA: TGTGCCAGCAGCTTACAGGGACCCCCCGCCACTGAAGCTTTCTTT. Residues: CASSLQGPPATEAFF.

This clonotype has ten or more counts. The V gene is TRBV19, the J gene TRBJ1-1; D is undetermined. Looked up from germline, CDR1 is LNHDA and CDR2 is SQIVND (reference sequence). This CDR3 comprises 13 residues. Trimming stripped 4 bases from V and 6 bases from J, with 12 bases between. CDR3 in DNA: TGTGCCAGTAGTACTCGACATTCACCTGAAGCTTTCTTT. Protein sequence: CASSTRHSPEAFF.

This clonotype was seen at least ten times. This sequence joins TRBV6-1 and TRBJ1-1; TRBD1 is a possible D gene (6 bases). The CDR3 is made up of 14 amino acids. Trimming stripped 1 base from V and 6 bases from J, with 12 bases between. Germline V gene data show CDR1 as MNHNS and CDR2 as SASEGT. The CDR3 coding sequence is TGTGCCAGCAGTGAAGTTAGCAGGGGCCCTGAAGCTTTCTTT. This sequence encodes CASSEVSRGPEAFF.

This clonotype has a count of ten or more. DNA for the CDR3: TGTGCCAGCAGACCTCCCGACAGTAGATCCTACGAGCAGTACTTC. This codes for CASRPPDSRSYEQYF. The chain is built from TRBV6-2 or TRBV6-3 and TRBJ2-7; a possible D gene is TRBD1 (5 bases). This CDR3 region has 15 residues. Germline values: CDR1 MNHEY, CDR2 SVGEGT. The V end lost 6 bases, the J end lost 1 base, and 16 bases lay between the germline ends.

DNA for the CDR3: TGTGCCAGCAGCCTCTGGGAGGATGGCGGCGAGCAGTACTTC. Translated, it gives CASSLWEDGGEQYF. The rearrangement joins TRBV6-1 to TRBJ2-7, with D possibly being TRBD2 (6 bases). The length of the CDR3 is 14 residues. Germline CDR1 is MNHNS and CDR2 is SASEGT. The V end lost 6 bases, the J end lost 6 bases, and 18 bases lay between the germline ends.

This clonotype was detected ten times or more. This chain links TRBV5-1 with TRBJ2-5; TRBD1 aligns across 7 bases. The CDR3 length is 15 residues. Trimming at V came to 4 bases and at J to 1 base, leaving 7 bases not matched to a gene. Germline V gene sequence: CDR1 SGHRS, CDR2 YFSETQ. As DNA, the CDR3 is TGCGCCAGCAGCCAATACAGGGGAACCCAAGAGACCCAGTACTTC. Translating gives CASSQYRGTQETQYF.

A note on this clonotype: A much larger clone lies one base from this, so it may be a read error. This chain joins TRBV25-1 and TRBJ2-7; the D call may be TRBD1 or TRBD2 (5 bases each). The CDR3 contains 14 residues. CDR1 and CDR2 from the germline V gene are MGHDK and SYGVNS. The V end lost 8 bases, the J end lost 2 bases, and 16 bases lay between the germline ends. In DNA, the CDR3 is TGTGCCAGCGGTGTCCGGGACGGTCCCTACGAGCAGTACTTC. The encoded protein is CASGVRDGPYEQYF.

V is TRBV7-8 and J is TRBJ2-7, with a weak D call TRBD2 (5 bases). Germline V CDR1 and CDR2: SGHVS, FQNEAQ. Trimming cost V 8 bases and J 2 bases, with 16 bases left between them. The CDR3 contains 14 residues. The CDR3 bases are TGTGCCAGCGGACCAACACGGGAAACCTACGAGCAGTACTTC. Encoded protein: CASGPTRETYEQYF.

This clonotype was seen ten or more times. The V and J genes are TRBV30 and TRBJ1-2; tentative D call: TRBD1 (6 bases). Germline V lookup: CDR1 GTSNPN, CDR2 SVGIG (reference sequence). This CDR3 contains 12 residues. Trimming stripped 8 bases from V and 3 bases from J, with 13 bases between. The CDR3 is CAGDRWDYGYTF. The CDR3 DNA reads as TGTGCCGGTGACAGGTGGGACTATGGCTACACCTTC.

This clonotype was found many times. The rearrangement joins TRBV12-3 or TRBV12-4 to TRBJ2-2, with TRBD2 matching 11 bases. J gave up 6 bases and V 5 bases, and 5 bases lay outside the gene matches. The CDR3 is 15 amino acids. CDR3 loop: CASSGTSGFPGELFF. Written as DNA, the CDR3 is TGTGCCAGCAGTGGGACTAGCGGTTTTCCCGGGGAGCTGTTTTTT.